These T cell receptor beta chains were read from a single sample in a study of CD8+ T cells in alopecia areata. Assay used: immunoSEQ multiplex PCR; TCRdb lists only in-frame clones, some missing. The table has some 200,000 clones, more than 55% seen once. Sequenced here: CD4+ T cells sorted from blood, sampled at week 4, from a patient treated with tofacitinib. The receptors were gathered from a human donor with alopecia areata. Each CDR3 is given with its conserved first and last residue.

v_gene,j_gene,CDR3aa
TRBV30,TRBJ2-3,CAWSVLRGVSTDTQYF
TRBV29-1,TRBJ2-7,CSVEDKGLEQYF
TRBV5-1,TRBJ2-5,CASSSGSRETQYF
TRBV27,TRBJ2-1,CASRARQGSSYNEQFF
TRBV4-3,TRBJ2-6,CASSQVGRLSGANVLTF
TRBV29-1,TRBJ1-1,CSVVQTGNTEAFF
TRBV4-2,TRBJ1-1,CASSWGQTENTEAFF
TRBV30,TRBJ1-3,CAWSTGALSGNTIYF
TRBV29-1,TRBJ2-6,CATSEDRMPQGANVLTF
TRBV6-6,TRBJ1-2,CASGRNSDYGYTF
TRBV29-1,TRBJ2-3,CSVKGRATDTQYF
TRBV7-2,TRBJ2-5,CASSVVFQETQYF
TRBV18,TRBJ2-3,CASSPREDTQYF
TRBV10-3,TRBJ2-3,CAISESGGPAVWYF
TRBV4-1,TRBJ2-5,CASSQDTSRQETQYF
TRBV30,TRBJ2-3,CASLSGGSTDTQYF
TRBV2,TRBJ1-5,CASSEGRQGRQPQHF
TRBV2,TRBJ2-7,CASSLAGRASVYEQYF
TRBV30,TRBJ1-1,CAWTQSWNTEAFF
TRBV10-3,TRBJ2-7,CAIGGRGGLEQYF
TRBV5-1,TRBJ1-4,CASSSLDPNEKLFF
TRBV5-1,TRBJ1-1,CASSLQGGVNTEAFF
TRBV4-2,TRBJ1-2,CASSQPGQDYGYTF
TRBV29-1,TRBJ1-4,CSVLDATAEKLFF
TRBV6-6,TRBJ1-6,CASRDRENSPLHF
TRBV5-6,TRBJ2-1,CASSSRGYYNEQFF
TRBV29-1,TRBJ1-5,CSVATGTGDQPQHF
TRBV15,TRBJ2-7,CATSRDGDKSYEQYF
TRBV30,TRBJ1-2,CAWSPSAGYTF
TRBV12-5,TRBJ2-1,CASGLERGSSYNEQFF
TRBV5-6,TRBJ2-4,CASSLAVGLGIQYF
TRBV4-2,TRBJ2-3,CASSQSTRTSVGYTQYF
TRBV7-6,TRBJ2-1,CASSGLGFAANEQFF
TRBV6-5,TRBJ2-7,CASSYSYGGPYEQYF
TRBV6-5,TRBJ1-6,CASSVSSFGNSPLHF
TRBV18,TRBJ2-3,CASSPVTDTQYF
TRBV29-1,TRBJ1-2,CSVERLGGGGYTF
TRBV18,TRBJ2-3,CASSPEGTDTQYF
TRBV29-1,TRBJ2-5,CSVEDPLAGMETQYF
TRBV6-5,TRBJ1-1,CASSSQGSEAFF
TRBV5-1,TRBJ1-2,CASSRDNGANYGYTF
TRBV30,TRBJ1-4,CAWSGTGNEKLFF
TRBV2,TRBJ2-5,CASGRGETQYF
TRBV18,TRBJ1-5,CASSPGGGSNQPQHF
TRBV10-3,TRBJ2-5,CAISRGGGETQYF
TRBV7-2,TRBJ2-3,CASSPFVADTQYF
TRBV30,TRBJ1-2,CAWSEGEGPTTF
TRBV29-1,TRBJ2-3,CSAGVGTDTQYF
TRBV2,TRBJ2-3,CASSLLTGAHTDTQYF
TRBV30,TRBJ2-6,CAWNFLRGGAGANVLTF
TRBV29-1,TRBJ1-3,CSVEEYSGNTIYF
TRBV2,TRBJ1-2,CASSVGGQFGYTF
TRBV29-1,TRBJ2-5,CSVVAGGFGTQYF
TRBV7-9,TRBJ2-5,CASTLAQTQYF
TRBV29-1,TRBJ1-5,CSVALPNQPQHF
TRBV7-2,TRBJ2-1,CASSSMNHNEQFF
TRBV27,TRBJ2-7,CASRLNYEQYF
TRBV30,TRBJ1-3,CAWIPRIHAGNTIYF
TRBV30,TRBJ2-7,CAWSVPGGSGEQYF
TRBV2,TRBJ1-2,CASSPFQQGYYGYTF